The next 8 T cell receptor beta chains were all read from a single sample in a study of shared clonotypes between healthy human individuals. Method: immunoSEQ multiplex PCR; TCRdb's copy keeps in-frame clones and lacks some. The profile shows over a million clones, roughly 96% of them singletons. Sequences were obtained from naive CD4+ T cells sorted from blood. Subset in this sample: CD45RA+ positively selected. Every receptor here comes from a man aged 30 to 45 in good health.

The sample holds one count of this clone. The genes are TRBV6-6 and TRBJ2-5; D gene uncertain. The CDR3 has 14 amino acids. Trimming cost V 3 bases and J 1 base, with 9 bases left between them. CDR1 and CDR2 (germline): MNHNY, SVGAGI (reference sequence). The CDR3 sequence: CASSYSPAQETQYF. The CDR3 region has the DNA TGTGCCAGCAGTTATTCGCCAGCCCAAGAGACCCAGTACTTC.

The chain uses TRBV28 and TRBJ2-1, with a tentative D call TRBD1 (7 bases). V was cut by 8 bases and J by 7 bases, with 15 bases left in between. Germline loops: CDR1 MDHEN, CDR2 SYDVKM. There are 13 residues in the CDR3. CDR3 loop: CASLVQGRNEQFF. CDR3 sequence (DNA): TGTGCCAGCCTTGTACAGGGGAGGAATGAGCAGTTCTTC. The entire variable domain, with the rest obtained from reference TRBV28 and TRBJ2-1, is as follows: DVKVTQSSRYLVKRTGEKVFLECVQDMDHENMFWYRQDPGLGLRLIYFSYDVKMKEKGDIPEGYSVSREKKERFSLILESASTNQTSMYLCASLVQGRNEQFFGPGTRLTVL.

The chain recombines TRBV27 with TRBJ1-4; no reliable D call. CDR1 and CDR2 (germline): MNHEY, SMNVEV (reference sequence). Between the trimmed V and J ends, which lost 6 bases and 5 bases, there was a span of 10 bases. The CDR3 extends over 13 amino acids. This chain's CDR3 is CASSRVGNEKLFF. CDR3 DNA: TGTGCCAGCAGCCGGGTCGGGAATGAAAAACTGTTTTTT. The full variable domain, in which reference TRBV27 and TRBJ1-4 provide the parts outside the CDR3, is EAQVTQNPRYLITVTGKKLTVTCSQNMNHEYMSWYRQDPGLGLRQIYYSMNVEVTDKGDVPEGYKVSRKEKRNFPLILESPSPNQTSLYFCASSRVGNEKLFFGSGTQLSVL.

This clone was recorded only once. CDR3 nucleotides: TGTGCCAGCAGCACGGGCCCGACCGGGGAGCTGTTTTTT. This encodes CASSTGPTGELFF. The rearrangement links TRBV14 to TRBJ2-2; D is unclear. CDR1 is SGHDN, CDR2 FVKESK, per germline. The CDR3 extends over 13 amino acids. V was pared by 5 bases and J by 5 bases, with 9 bases between. Full variable domain (rest looked up from reference TRBV14 and TRBJ2-2): EAGVTQFPSHSVIEKGQTVTLRCDPISGHDNLYWYRRVMGKEIKFLLHFVKESKQDESGMPNNRFLAERTGGTYSTLKVQPAELEDSGVYFCASSTGPTGELFFGEGSRLTVL.

The gene calls are TRBV6-1 and TRBJ1-5; the D is unclear. The germline V and J ends were trimmed by 2 bases and 3 bases, with 14 bases remaining between them. Germline values: CDR1 MNHNS, CDR2 SASEGT. The CDR3 loop spans 16 amino acids. Here the CDR3 DNA reads TGTGCCAGCAGTGAATTAAAGCAGGTTTCCAATCAGCCCCAGCATTTT. Its protein is CASSELKQVSNQPQHF.

CDR3 nucleotides: TGTGCCAGCAGCTTACGACGGACTAGCGGGAGTGGTGAGACCCAGTACTTC. Translated: CASSLRRTSGSGETQYF. The V call is TRBV5-4, the J call TRBJ2-5, with 13 bases identical to TRBD2. The CDR3 is 17 residues long. V dropped 2 bases and J dropped 5; count of bases not matched to a gene: 9. Per the germline V gene, CDR1 is SGHNT and CDR2 is YYREEE (reference sequence).

The chain employs TRBV15 and TRBJ2-3, with D uncertain. Per germline, CDR1 LNHNV and CDR2 YYDKDF (reference sequence). The CDR3 is 12 amino acids. Deletions cut 5 bases from V and 4 bases from J, with 7 bases between. CDR3 protein: CATSFLADTQYF. The CDR3 DNA follows: TGTGCCACCAGCTTCCTAGCAGATACGCAGTATTTT.

J is TRBJ2-7 and V is TRBV2; D remains unclear. Germline values: CDR1 SNHLY, CDR2 FYNNEI. Trimming removed 7 bases at V and 0 bases at J, with 7 bases between. The CDR3 has 12 amino acids. CDR3 coding DNA: TGTGCCAGCATTAAAAGCTCCTACGAGCAGTACTTC. It yields the protein CASIKSSYEQYF.